This TCR beta chain was documented in a study of OX40 agonist ivuxolimab in advanced cancers. Context from the whole study: Ivuxolimab was an agonistic, fully human IgG2 monoclonal antibody directed against OX40 (CD134), a costimulatory receptor. Intravenous ivuxolimab was administered to patients every 2 weeks at six dose levels: 0.01, 0.1, 0.3, 1.5, 3 and 10 mg/kg. Among the approximately 50 dose-escalation patients, 19 had hepatocellular carcinoma, approximately 15 melanoma, 9 renal cell carcinoma and 9 head and neck cancer. Three dose-escalation patients achieved partial responses, one with hepatocellular carcinoma and two with cutaneous melanoma. The paper describes the monotherapy dose-escalation part (N of about 57 patients) of the phase I trial of ivuxolimab. The dose-escalation cohort was approximately 83% male with a mean age of about 60 years, ranging from roughly 20 to 80. Peripheral TCRbeta sequencing was intended to test whether TCR sequence diversity was altered and clonal T-cell expansion was caused by ivuxolimab. Prior anti-PD-1, anti-PD-L1 or anti-CTLA-4 therapy was permitted, and checkpoint inhibitors had been received by roughly 42% of dose-escalation patients. General conclusions and limits of the study: In partial responders in the 0.1-3.0 mg/kg groups, normalized peripheral clonal expansion was found to be among the lowest, especially among CD8+ T cells. After ivuxolimab, expanded clones were on average more numerous among CD8+ T cells than among CD4+ T cells. At doses of 0.1 to 3.0 mg/kg, clonal expansion of both CD4+ and CD8+ T cells in blood was seen between baseline and week 6. Low levels of normalized T-cell clonal expansion were also seen in some patients who did not respond. The antigen specificity of the peripheral T cells that underwent clonal expansion was not determined.

Patients with autoimmune disease history or receiving systemic immunosuppression were excluded from the trial. Peripheral blood for TCR sequencing was drawn from every dose cohort at baseline, at cycle 4 day 1 and at cycle 7 day 1. The samples were drawn from a first-in-human, open-label, multicenter phase I dose-escalation trial of ivuxolimab. The trial enrolled adults with locally advanced or metastatic head and neck squamous cell, hepatocellular, melanoma or renal cell carcinoma. Before TCR sequencing, CD4+ and CD8+ T cells were separately sorted from peripheral blood. About this clone: Its antigen is currently not known. No quality values exist for individual bases; no much larger clone is one base distant.

From the cysteine up to the phenylalanine, the CDR3 has a length of 14 residues. Just the 42-base CDR3 DNA is kept, in frame starting at base 1. The germline V gene specifies MDHEN as CDR1 and SYDVKM as CDR2. At the junction V is shortened by 3 bases and J by 8 bases; bases outside the gene matches: 7. Genomic DNA was extracted from sorted cells for sequencing of the TCRbeta CDR3 region. TCRbeta CDR3 regions were sequenced using the immunoSEQ Assay. The source is immuneACCESS, and TCRdb retained only in-frame sequences with V and J called. Part of the clones is not carried over; for the studies checked, unresolved V genes explain less than half of this, and the remainder is unexplained. The sample yields some 98,000 clones; 75% to 95% were counted once. The top ten clonotypes cover 0.31% of the sample.

The sequence derives from an adult with an advanced solid tumor such as melanoma, head and neck, liver or kidney cancer. Sequenced here: CD4+ or CD8+ T cells sorted from blood, sampled in a trial of the OX40 agonist ivuxolimab. Here the chain combines TRBV28 and TRBJ1-2; 9 bases in the middle match TRBD1. The CDR3 reads as follows: CASSFGTGLRGYTF. In nucleotides, the sequence is TGTGCCAGCAGTTTCGGGACAGGGTTACGGGGCTACACCTTC.